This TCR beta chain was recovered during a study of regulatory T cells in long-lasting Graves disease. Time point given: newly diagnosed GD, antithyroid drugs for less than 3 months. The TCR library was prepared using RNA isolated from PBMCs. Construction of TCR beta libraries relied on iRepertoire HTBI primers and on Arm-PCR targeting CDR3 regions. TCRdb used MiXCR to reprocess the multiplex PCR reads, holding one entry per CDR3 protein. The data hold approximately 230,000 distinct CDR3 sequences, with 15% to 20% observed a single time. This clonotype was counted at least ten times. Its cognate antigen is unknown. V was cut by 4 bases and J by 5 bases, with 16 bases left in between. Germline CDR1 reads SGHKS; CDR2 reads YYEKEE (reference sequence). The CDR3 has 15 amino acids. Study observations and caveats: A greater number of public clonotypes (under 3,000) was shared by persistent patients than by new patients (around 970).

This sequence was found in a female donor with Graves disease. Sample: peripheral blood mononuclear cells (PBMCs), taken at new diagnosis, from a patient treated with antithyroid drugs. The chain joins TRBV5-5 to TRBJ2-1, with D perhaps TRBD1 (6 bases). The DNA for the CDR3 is TGTGCCAGCAGCAGTTACAGGGTAATTGACAATGAGCAGTTCTTC. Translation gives CASSSYRVIDNEQFF.